The clone carrying this T cell receptor (beta chain) was seen ten or more times. Antigen unknown. iRepertoire HTBI primers and Arm-PCR of CDR3 regions built TCR beta libraries. TCRdb re-called the multiplex PCR reads with MiXCR, one entry per CDR3 protein. The repertoire has over 500,000 distinct CDR3 sequences, 16% of them found once; the top ten carry around 11%. Germline-derived CDR1 and CDR2 are ENHRY and SYGVKD. The CDR3 loop spans 15 amino acids. The data belong to a study of regulatory T cells in long-lasting Graves disease. The study, taken as a whole, reports: TCR diversity was lower in persistent than newly diagnosed Graves' disease.

Indicated time point: newly diagnosed GD, antithyroid drugs for less than 3 months. PBMCs were the source of the RNA used for TCR sequencing. The sample was also reused in another study, on T cells in Graves' hyperthyroidism and ophthalmopathy. From that report: An absence of ophthalmopathy progression within 18 months meant stable Graves' hyperthyroidism.

Material: peripheral blood mononuclear cells (PBMCs), obtained at new diagnosis, from a patient treated with antithyroid drugs. The chain combines TRBV10-3 with TRBJ2-1, with D maybe TRBD2 (5 bases). Gene TRBJ2-5 matches the end of the DNA better, so the J call may be wrong. This receptor was identified in a man aged 18-30 years with Graves disease. CDR3 nucleotides: TGTGCCATCAGTGAGTCGAGGGCTTCTCAAGAGACCCAGTACTTC. It is translated as CAISESRASQETQYF.